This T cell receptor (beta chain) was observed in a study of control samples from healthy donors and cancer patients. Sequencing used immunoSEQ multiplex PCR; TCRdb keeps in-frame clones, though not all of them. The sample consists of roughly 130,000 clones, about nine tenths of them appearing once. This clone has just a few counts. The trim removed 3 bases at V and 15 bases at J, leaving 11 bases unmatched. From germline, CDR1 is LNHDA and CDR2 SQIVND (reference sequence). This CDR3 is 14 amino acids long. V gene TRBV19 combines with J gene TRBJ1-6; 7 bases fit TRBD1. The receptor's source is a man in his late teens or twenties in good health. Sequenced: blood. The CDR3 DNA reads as TGTGCCAGTAGTATGCCTCCCCAGACAGGGAACCTCCACTTT. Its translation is CASSMPPQTGNLHF. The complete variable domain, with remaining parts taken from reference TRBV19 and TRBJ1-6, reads DGGITQSPKYLFRKEGQNVTLSCEQNLNHDAMYWYRQDPGQGLRLIYYSQIVNDFQKGDIAEGYSVSREKKESFPLTVTSAQKNPTAFYLCASSMPPQTGNLHFGNGTRLTVT.